Below are 10 T cell receptor beta chains sequenced from a single sample in a study of graft-versus-host responses after intestinal transplantation. The protocol was immunoSEQ multiplex PCR, while the TCRdb copy is restricted to in-frame clones and leaves out a portion. The sample gives tens of thousands of clones, about 90% of which show up once; 1.5% to 2% is in the top ten. This specimen consisted of PBMCs, obtained 26 days after transplant. Every receptor here comes from a human patient who received an intestinal transplant, so some T cells may come from the graft donor.

This chain connects TRBV6-5 to TRBJ1-2; D unresolved. Trimming cost V 0 bases and J 2 bases, with 10 bases left between them. CDR1 MNHEY and CDR2 SVGAGI come from the germline V gene. The CDR3 runs to 15 residues. DNA of the CDR3: TGTGCCAGCAGTTACTCGAGTGGCAGGAACTATGGCTACACCTTC. Translation gives CASSYSSGRNYGYTF.

V and J are TRBV29-1 and TRBJ2-3; 10 positions match TRBD1. The CDR3 loop spans 14 amino acids. Germline CDR1 SQVTM, CDR2 ANQGSEA. V shed 7 bases, J shed 4 bases, and the junction held 8 bases outside the gene matches. The CDR3 DNA sequence: TGCAGCGCCGGGACAGGGGCGGGCGCAGATACGCAGTATTTT. Residues: CSAGTGAGADTQYF.

CDR3 residues: CASSATSETYNEQFF. For the CDR3, the DNA is TGTGCCAGCAGCGCGACTAGCGAAACCTACAATGAGCAGTTCTTC. The chain links TRBV9 to TRBJ2-1; 8 bases map to TRBD2. The CDR3 covers 15 residues. V trimming: 3 bases; J trimming: 2 bases; junction bases outside the gene matches: 4. CDR1 and CDR2 from the germline V gene are SGDLS and YYNGEE. Combining the CDR3 with reference TRBV9 and TRBJ2-1 gives the whole variable domain DSGVTQTPKHLITATGQRVTLRCSPRSGDLSVYWYQQSLDQGLQFLIQYYNGEERAKGNILERFSAQQFPDLHSELNLSSLELGDSALYFCASSATSETYNEQFFGPGTRLTVL.

As DNA, the CDR3 is TGTGCCAGCAGTTCGAGCCGGAGTCGGCTCTACAATGAGCAGTTCTTC. Residues: CASSSSRSRLYNEQFF. The chain couples TRBV7-9 to TRBJ2-1; D gene ambiguous. Per germline, CDR1 SEHNR and CDR2 FQNEAQ (reference sequence). The CDR3 loop spans 16 amino acids. V lost 6 bases and J 3 bases, leaving 18 bases between the germline ends.

This clone was seen just once. The chain uses TRBV27 and TRBJ1-2; 7 bases map to TRBD1. Per the germline V gene, CDR1 is MNHEY and CDR2 is SMNVEV (reference sequence). The CDR3 is made up of 13 amino acids. Trimming cost V 2 bases and J 4 bases; bases outside gene matches: 1. DNA for the CDR3: TGTGCCAGCAGTTTAGCAGGGGGCTATGGCTACACCTTC. Translation gives CASSLAGGYGYTF.

The chain is built from TRBV2 and TRBJ2-2, with TRBD2 identical over 11 bases. This CDR3 has 15 residues. With 7 bases clipped from V and 6 bases from J, the junction kept 7 bases outside the gene matches. Germline values: CDR1 SNHLY, CDR2 FYNNEI. The CDR3 is CASTPPGLAAGELFF. CDR3 in DNA: TGTGCCAGCACCCCGCCGGGACTAGCGGCCGGGGAGCTGTTTTTT. Full variable domain (rest looked up from reference TRBV2 and TRBJ2-2): EPEVTQTPSHQVTQMGQEVILRCVPISNHLYFYWYRQILGQKVEFLVSFYNNEISEKSEIFDDQFSVERPDGSNFTLKIRSTKLEDSAMYFCASTPPGLAAGELFFGEGSRLTVL.

The chain has TRBV5-6 and TRBJ1-2; 10 bases line up with TRBD1. With V trimmed by 4 bases and J by 8 bases, 5 bases remained unmatched. The CDR3 is made up of 13 amino acids. The germline V gene has CDR1 SGHDT and CDR2 YYEEEE. As DNA, the CDR3 is TGTGCCAGCAGCCACGACAGGGGGCCGGGCTACACCTTC. This gives the protein CASSHDRGPGYTF.

There are a few counts of this clone. This chain joins TRBV19 and TRBJ1-2; 7 nucleotides agree with TRBD1. Germline CDR1 is LNHDA and CDR2 is SQIVND (reference sequence). V dropped 7 bases and J dropped 5; count of bases not matched to a gene: 4. This CDR3 contains 12 residues. The CDR3 sequence is CASTTGVYGYTF. DNA for the CDR3: TGTGCCAGTACCACAGGGGTATATGGCTACACCTTC.

The J gene is TRBJ1-4, the V gene TRBV10-3; D is uncertain. Germline lookup yields CDR1 ENHRY and CDR2 SYGVKD. This CDR3 is built from 13 residues. V gave up 4 bases and J gave up 7 bases, with 10 bases separating them. CDR3 nucleotides: TGTGCCATCAGTGTGCAGGAGGGTGAAAAACTGTTTTTT. Protein product: CAISVQEGEKLFF.

This clone has a handful of counts. The V gene is TRBV19, the J gene TRBJ2-7, with 13 bases aligning to TRBD2. V lost 5 bases, J lost 3 bases, and 1 base stayed unmatched. There are 14 residues in the CDR3. CDR1 is LNHDA and CDR2 is SQIVND in the germline V gene (reference sequence). The CDR3 DNA follows: TGTGCCAGTAGTTGGACTAGCGGGAGCTACGAGCAGTACTTC. It is translated as CASSWTSGSYEQYF. Full variable domain (outside the CDR3, taken from reference TRBV19 and TRBJ2-7): DGGITQSPKYLFRKEGQNVTLSCEQNLNHDAMYWYRQDPGQGLRLIYYSQIVNDFQKGDIAEGYSVSREKKESFPLTVTSAQKNPTAFYLCASSWTSGSYEQYFGPGTRLTVT.